The source of this T cell receptor beta chain is a study of regulatory T cells in long-lasting Graves disease. Study-wide results and caveats: Persistent disease exhibited a predilection for TRBV28, TRBJ1-2 and TRBJ2-5. Patients with persistent Graves' had lower TCR diversity than newly diagnosed patients.

The authors built TCR beta libraries using iRepertoire HTBI primers and Arm-PCR of CDR3 regions. TCRdb re-called the multiplex PCR reads through MiXCR, storing one row per CDR3 protein. The table includes roughly 500,000 distinct CDR3 sequences, less than 25% detected once. The ends were cut back, 2 bases at V and 3 bases at J, with 11 bases in the middle. This CDR3 comprises 14 residues. Germline V gene sequence: CDR1 MNHEY, CDR2 SVGAGI. Time point noted: persistent/refractory GD, antithyroid drugs over 5 years with positive TRAb. RNA extracted from PBMCs served as the sequencing template. This clonotype was counted at least ten times. No antigen is known for it.

The chain uses TRBV6-5 and TRBJ2-7; perhaps D is TRBD1 or TRBD2 (6 bases each). The source material was peripheral blood mononuclear cells (PBMCs), sampled when the disease was refractory, from a patient treated with antithyroid drugs. The sequence derives from a female donor with Graves disease. As DNA, the CDR3 is TGTGCCAGCAGTTACGTACAGGGAGGCTACGAGCAGTACTTC. It specifies CASSYVQGGYEQYF.